The 32 T cell receptor beta chains in this list originate from one sample, sequenced in a study of T cells after yellow fever vaccination. MiXCR, run by TCRdb on the 5' RACE reads, gives a single entry per CDR3 protein. The sample holds roughly 320,000 distinct CDR3 sequences, around a tenth seen once. The sequencing here drew on CD4+ T cells sorted from PBMCs, taken 45 days after the yellow fever booster vaccination. All receptors derive from a man between 18 and 29 years old who received the YFV17D yellow fever vaccine.

The sample holds a few counts of this clonotype. V is TRBV19 and J is TRBJ1-2, with TRBD1 as a possible D gene (5 bases). This CDR3 has 14 amino acids. Germline V gene data show CDR1 as LNHDA and CDR2 as SQIVND (reference sequence). V lost 5 bases, J lost 5 bases, and 15 bases lay in between. The CDR3, as DNA: TGTGCCAGTAGTCTACAACAGGCCGGGTATGGCTACACCTTC. Amino acids: CASSLQQAGYGYTF.

This clonotype was counted only a few times. The chain carries TRBV2 and TRBJ1-2; D might be TRBD1 (5 bases). The CDR3 has 14 amino acids. CDR1 is SNHLY, CDR2 FYNNEI, per germline. V dropped 2 bases and J dropped 4 bases, with 11 bases sitting between them. CDR3 in amino acids: CASSEQGRSYGYTF. Here the CDR3 DNA reads TGTGCCAGCAGTGAACAGGGACGAAGCTATGGCTACACCTTC.

This clonotype was detected ten times or more. The chain has TRBV9 and TRBJ1-2; D is unresolved. The V end lost 4 bases, the J end lost 7 bases, and 17 bases lay between the germline ends. The germline gives CDR1 SGDLS, CDR2 YYNGEE. The CDR3 length is 14 residues. CDR3 loop: CASSPAEGWGGYTF. The CDR3 DNA follows: TGTGCCAGCAGCCCCGCGGAAGGGTGGGGTGGCTACACCTTC.

This clonotype has only a few counts. The chain couples TRBV10-2 to TRBJ2-6; TRBD1 or TRBD2 may be the D gene (5 bases each). Per germline, CDR1 WSHSY and CDR2 SAAADI. Trimming removed 4 bases at V and 0 bases at J, with 13 bases between. The CDR3 has 17 residues. The CDR3: CASSGTGGPSGANVLTF. The CDR3 DNA sequence: TGCGCCAGCAGTGGTACAGGAGGACCCTCTGGGGCCAACGTCCTGACTTTC.

The chain couples TRBV7-2 to TRBJ1-1; 7 bases fit TRBD1. CDR3 length equals 12 residues. J gave up 4 bases and V 5 bases, and 1 base lay outside the gene matches. Germline CDR1 is SGHTA and CDR2 is FQGNSA. The CDR3 DNA reads as TGTGCCAGCAGCACAGGGGTCACTGAAGCTTTCTTT. Translating it yields CASSTGVTEAFF. The full variable domain, completed using reference TRBV7-2 and TRBJ1-1, is GAGVSQSPSNKVTEKGKDVELRCDPISGHTALYWYRQSLGQGLEFLIYFQGNSAPDKSGLPSDRFSAERTGGSVSTLTIQRTQQEDSAVYLCASSTGVTEAFFGQGTRLTVV.

The gene calls are TRBV20-1 and TRBJ1-5; tentatively, D is TRBD1 (5 bases). CDR3 length: 15 amino acids. From germline, CDR1 is DFQATT and CDR2 SNEGSKA (reference sequence). V was shortened by 3 bases and J by 4 bases, with 16 bases between the two germline ends. The DNA of the CDR3 is TGCAGTGCTAGTTCCAGGCGGACACCGAATCAGCCCCAGCATTTT. Protein product: CSASSRRTPNQPQHF.

This clonotype was seen a few times. Here the CDR3 reads CASSQEWGGLKNIQYF. In DNA, the CDR3 is TGCGCCAGCAGCCAAGAGTGGGGGGGGCTTAAAAACATTCAGTACTTC. The gene calls are TRBV4-3 and TRBJ2-4, with D possibly being TRBD2 (7 bases). This CDR3 is 16 amino acids long. Between the trimmed V and J ends, which lost 0 bases and 4 bases, there was a span of 13 bases. In germline, CDR1 is LGHNA, CDR2 YSLEER.

This clonotype was seen only a few times. This chain uses TRBV12-3 or TRBV12-4 with TRBJ2-5; D is ambiguous. The CDR3 spans 13 residues. V was shortened by 8 bases and J by 2 bases, with 12 bases between the two germline ends. The CDR3 DNA reads TGTGCCAGCGTTGCTTACACGCAAGAGACCCAGTACTTC. Translation: CASVAYTQETQYF.

The chain employs TRBV12-3 or TRBV12-4 and TRBJ2-3; D is ambiguous. The germline V and J ends were trimmed by 0 bases and 5 bases, with 9 bases remaining between them. The CDR3 is 14 amino acids. CDR3 in amino acids: CASSLAAWEDTQYF. The CDR3 coding sequence is TGTGCCAGCAGTTTAGCGGCCTGGGAAGATACGCAGTATTTT.

V gene TRBV6-5 combines with J gene TRBJ2-3, with a weak D call TRBD1 (5 bases). V lost 6 bases, J lost 4 bases, and 11 bases lay in between. Germline CDR1 and CDR2: MNHEY and SVGAGI. The CDR3 length is 13 residues. The CDR3: CASRVQGADTQYF. In DNA form, the CDR3 reads TGTGCCAGCAGAGTCCAGGGCGCAGATACGCAGTATTTT.

The sample holds one count of this clonotype. The CDR3 protein is CASSYVGVSGGSDTQYF. The DNA for the CDR3 is TGTGCCAGCAGTTACGTTGGAGTGTCGGGGGGATCAGATACGCAGTATTTT. The genes are TRBV6-6 and TRBJ2-3; 7 bases are shared with TRBD2. Per germline, CDR1 MNHNY and CDR2 SVGAGI (reference sequence). The CDR3 is 17 residues long. Trimming at V came to 2 bases and at J to 4 bases, leaving 12 bases not matched to a gene.

Only a few counts were recorded for this clonotype. The gene calls are TRBV7-2 and TRBJ1-5; D possibly corresponds to TRBD1 (6 bases). V was trimmed by 5 bases and J by 5 bases, leaving 10 bases between them. This CDR3 is 13 amino acids long. Germline CDR1 is SGHTA and CDR2 is FQGNSA. The CDR3 nucleotides are TGTGCCAGCAGCCAAGGGGGGGATCAGCCCCAGCATTTT. It translates to CASSQGGDQPQHF.

On this clonotype itself: A much bigger clone sits one base away, suggesting this may be a read error. This chain links TRBV2 with TRBJ1-4, with D unresolved. Per the germline V gene, CDR1 is SNHLY and CDR2 is FYNNEI. The V end lost 3 bases, the J end lost 11 bases, and 10 bases lay between the germline ends. The CDR3 spans 12 residues. Here the CDR3 reads CASSDRAEKLFF. CDR3 bases: TGTGCCAGCAGTGACCGGGCCGAGAAACTGTTTTTT.

There are many counts of this clonotype. The genes are TRBV7-2 and TRBJ1-3; no reliable D call. CDR3 length equals 12 residues. Trimming stripped 1 base from V and 5 bases from J, with 3 bases between. The germline V gene encodes CDR1 SGHTA and CDR2 FQGNSA. CDR3 residues: CASSLDRNTIYF. The CDR3 coding sequence is TGTGCCAGCAGCTTAGATAGAAACACCATATATTTT.

This clonotype was seen more than once but under ten times. The genes are TRBV28 and TRBJ2-1, with D perhaps matching TRBD2 (5 bases). CDR1 is MDHEN and CDR2 is SYDVKM in the germline V gene. The CDR3 has 15 residues. V was cut by 7 bases and J by 0 bases, with 13 bases left in between. As DNA, the CDR3 is TGTGCCAGCACCCCTAGCCATACCTCCTACAATGAGCAGTTCTTC. Translation: CASTPSHTSYNEQFF.

The chain recombines TRBV10-2 with TRBJ1-6; no clear D. Trimming stripped 3 bases from V and 9 bases from J, with 9 bases between. This CDR3 region has 13 residues. CDR1 and CDR2 (germline): WSHSY, SAAADI. The CDR3: CASSDLGFSPLHF. The CDR3 bases are TGCGCCAGCAGTGACTTAGGGTTTTCACCCCTCCACTTT.

This clonotype was seen a handful of times. The chain uses TRBV7-3 and TRBJ2-1; TRBD1 matches at 11 bases. Germline lookup yields CDR1 SGHTA and CDR2 FQGTGA. V was pared by 1 base and J by 6 bases, with 5 bases of the junction left unmatched. CDR3 length: 16 residues. CDR3 in DNA: TGTGCCAGCAGCTTAAGAGGGACAGGGGGACCCAATGAGCAGTTCTTC. Residues: CASSLRGTGGPNEQFF.

V gene TRBV6-2 or TRBV6-3 combines with J gene TRBJ1-5; D remains ambiguous. This CDR3 spans 14 amino acids. The germline V gene encodes CDR1 MNHEY and CDR2 SVGEGT. The V and J ends lost 2 bases and 0 bases respectively, with 5 bases between them. Written as DNA, the CDR3 is TGTGCCAGCAGTTACGGTTTTAGCAATCAGCCCCAGCATTTT. It encodes CASSYGFSNQPQHF.

The J gene is TRBJ2-5, the V gene TRBV7-3; either TRBD1 or TRBD2 may fit D (5 bases each). Germline V CDR1 and CDR2: SGHTA, FQGTGA. V lost 2 bases and J lost 5, with 12 bases in between. This CDR3 is 14 amino acids long. The chain's CDR3 is CASSLEGQGETQYF. CDR3 DNA: TGTGCCAGCAGCTTAGAGGGCCAGGGCGAGACCCAGTACTTC.

This chain connects TRBV19 to TRBJ2-3; 7 positions match TRBD2. V shed 5 bases and J 7 bases; nucleotides not matched to a gene: 6. Germline loops: CDR1 LNHDA, CDR2 SQIVND (reference sequence). The CDR3 totals 13 residues. This CDR3 reads CASSPAGGNTQYF. For the CDR3, the DNA is TGTGCCAGTAGTCCCGCCGGGGGGAATACGCAGTATTTT.

The rearrangement uses TRBV12-3 or TRBV12-4 and TRBJ1-2; weak D call: TRBD1 (6 bases). V gave up 1 base and J gave up 4 bases, with 10 bases separating them. The CDR3 covers 14 residues. CDR3 in DNA: TGTGCCAGCAGTTTAGGGGGGGCCGTCTATGGCTACACCTTC. Translation: CASSLGGAVYGYTF.

This clonotype turned up a few times. V and J are TRBV4-3 and TRBJ1-5; D possibly corresponds to TRBD1 (5 bases). The CDR3 is 15 amino acids. Looked up from germline, CDR1 is LGHNA and CDR2 is YSLEER. Trimming cost V 2 bases and J 5 bases, with 13 bases left between them. Here the CDR3 DNA reads TGCGCCAGCAGCCAATCCGCAGGGTATGATCAGCCCCAGCATTTT. It codes for CASSQSAGYDQPQHF.

This clonotype was counted only a few times. The gene calls are TRBV12-3 or TRBV12-4 and TRBJ1-5; no reliable D call. This CDR3 comprises 15 residues. V was shortened by 3 bases and J by 2 bases, with 11 bases between the two germline ends. The chain's CDR3 is CASSFRAQGNQPQHF. The CDR3 nucleotides are TGTGCCAGCAGTTTCCGGGCCCAGGGCAATCAGCCCCAGCATTTT.

The V call is TRBV21-1, the J call TRBJ1-2; the listed D gene, TRBD1, was not tested against the DNA. TRBV21-1 is described as a pseudogene. This CDR3 is 18 amino acids long. The CDR3 nucleotides are TGTGCCAGCAGCAAAGTCCGGGACAAGGGGGAAATTAACTATGGCTACACCTTC. As protein: CASSKVRDKGEINYGYTF.

This clonotype occurred a few times. V gene TRBV7-9 combines with J gene TRBJ1-2; weak D call: TRBD1 (5 bases). Germline CDR1 and CDR2: SEHNR and FQNEAQ (reference sequence). The CDR3 length is 15 residues. The ends were cut back, 1 base at V and 7 bases at J, with 16 bases in the middle. CDR3: CASSLVGQGLAGYTF. The CDR3 region has the DNA TGTGCCAGCAGCTTAGTTGGGCAGGGCCTCGCTGGCTACACCTTC.

The chain employs TRBV10-3 and TRBJ1-4; TRBD1 matches 7 bases. This CDR3 is built from 18 residues. CDR1 ENHRY and CDR2 SYGVKD come from the germline V gene. Trimming at V came to 10 bases and at J to 0 bases, leaving 17 bases not matched to a gene. The CDR3, as DNA: TGTGCCAAGTCAGCGTACAGGGGAAGTAGAGCAACTAATGAAAAACTGTTTTTT. Its protein is CAKSAYRGSRATNEKLFF.

In this sample, this clonotype turned up a few times. This chain connects TRBV23-1 to TRBJ1-2; D perhaps matches TRBD1 (5 bases). TRBV23-1 is annotated as an ORF whose role is uncertain. This CDR3 has 14 amino acids. V dropped 3 bases and J dropped 4 bases, with 12 bases sitting between them. CDR3: CASSHGDGSYGYTF. The DNA of the CDR3 is TGCGCCAGCAGTCACGGGGACGGATCCTATGGCTACACCTTC.

This chain links TRBV20-1 with TRBJ2-4; 7 bases are a match to TRBD1. This CDR3 has 18 residues. After removal of 6 bases from V and 0 bases from J, the junction contained 17 bases not matched to a gene. Germline assignment: CDR1 DFQATT and CDR2 SNEGSKA (reference sequence). The CDR3 is CSAPRTGRRPIAKNIQYF. The CDR3 DNA reads TGCAGTGCCCCGAGGACAGGAAGGAGACCTATAGCCAAAAACATTCAGTACTTC.

This clonotype was seen more than once but under ten times. The chain carries TRBV7-2 and TRBJ2-3; TRBD2 agrees at 13 bases. The CDR3 consists of 20 residues. CDR1 SGHTA and CDR2 FQGNSA come from the germline V gene. V trimming: 5 bases; J trimming: 0 bases; junction bases outside the gene matches: 14. The CDR3 nucleotides read TGTGCCAGCAGCATAAGACTAGCGGGGGGTATATTATCTAGCACAGATACGCAGTATTTT. Protein product: CASSIRLAGGILSSTDTQYF.

This clonotype was observed a few times. The chain employs TRBV7-9 and TRBJ1-5, with D possibly TRBD1 on 6 matching bases. With 5 bases removed from V and 7 bases from J, the gap between germline ends came to 9 bases. The CDR3 extends over 12 amino acids. Germline lookup yields CDR1 SEHNR and CDR2 FQNEAQ (reference sequence). CDR3 residues: CASSRGQQPQHF. CDR3 bases: TGTGCCAGCAGCCGCGGACAGCAGCCCCAGCATTTT. The complete variable domain, with remaining parts taken from reference TRBV7-9 and TRBJ1-5, reads DTGVSQNPRHKITKRGQNVTFRCDPISEHNRLYWYRQTLGQGPEFLTYFQNEAQLEKSRLLSDRFSAERPKGSFSTLEIQRTEQGDSAMYLCASSRGQQPQHFGDGTRLSIL.

CDR3: CASRPGWGLLQPQHF. CDR3 bases: TGTGCCAGCAGGCCGGGTTGGGGGCTCCTTCAGCCCCAGCATTTT. V usage is TRBV6-2 or TRBV6-3 and J usage is TRBJ1-5, with D maybe TRBD1 (6 bases). V gave up 6 bases and J gave up 6 bases, with 18 bases separating them. The V gene's germline CDR1 is MNHEY and CDR2 SVGEGT. This CDR3 contains 15 residues.

The chain links TRBV25-1 to TRBJ1-4, with D possibly being TRBD1 (5 bases). Trimming removed 3 bases at V and 10 bases at J, with 18 bases between. Germline lookup yields CDR1 MGHDK and CDR2 SYGVNS. The CDR3 has 15 residues. Here the CDR3 reads CASSDPRDGLGKLFF. The CDR3 DNA is TGTGCCAGCAGTGACCCTCGGGACGGGTTGGGAAAACTGTTTTTT.